The text below deals with one TCR beta chain. These data belong to a study of blood T cell repertoires in COVID-19. At the level of the study: T cells, B-cell-depleted T cells, or PBMCs provided the cDNA or gDNA that served as material.

Measured with immunoSEQ multiplex PCR; TCRdb has only the in-frame clones, and not every one. The data hold under 300,000 clones, with around 82% observed a single time. Sequenced sample: peripheral blood. The sequence was collected from a woman between 50 and 59 years old who had recovered from COVID-19.

CDR3 in DNA: TGTGCCAGCAGTCGGGGGGGAGCCTACAATGAGCAGTTCTTC. It encodes CASSRGGAYNEQFF. The genes are TRBV11-3 and TRBJ2-1; 8 positions match TRBD2. Germline assignment: CDR1 SGHNT and CDR2 YENEEA. The ends lost 6 bases at V and 2 bases at J; junction bases unmatched: 3. The CDR3 has 14 residues.